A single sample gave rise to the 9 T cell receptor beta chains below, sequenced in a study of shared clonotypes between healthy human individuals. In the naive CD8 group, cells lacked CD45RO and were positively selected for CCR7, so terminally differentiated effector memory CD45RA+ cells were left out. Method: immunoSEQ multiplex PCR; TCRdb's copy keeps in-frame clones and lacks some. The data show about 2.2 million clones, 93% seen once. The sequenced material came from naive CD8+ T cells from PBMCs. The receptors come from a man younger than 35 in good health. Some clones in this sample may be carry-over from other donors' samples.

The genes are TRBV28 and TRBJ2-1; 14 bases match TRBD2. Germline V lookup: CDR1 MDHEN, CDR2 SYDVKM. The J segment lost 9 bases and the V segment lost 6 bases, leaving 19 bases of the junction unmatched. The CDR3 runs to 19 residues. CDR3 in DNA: TGTGCCAGCAGCCCAACCCCCGGGACTAGCGGGAGTCTGGCGGGTGAGCAGTTCTTC. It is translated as CASSPTPGTSGSLAGEQFF.

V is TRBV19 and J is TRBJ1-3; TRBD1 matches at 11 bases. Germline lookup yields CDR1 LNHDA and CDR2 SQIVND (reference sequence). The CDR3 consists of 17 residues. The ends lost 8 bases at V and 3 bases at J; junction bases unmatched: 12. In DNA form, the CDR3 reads TGTGCCAGTCTGAACCGGGACAGGGGGTTGAGTGGAAACACCATATATTTT. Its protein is CASLNRDRGLSGNTIYF.

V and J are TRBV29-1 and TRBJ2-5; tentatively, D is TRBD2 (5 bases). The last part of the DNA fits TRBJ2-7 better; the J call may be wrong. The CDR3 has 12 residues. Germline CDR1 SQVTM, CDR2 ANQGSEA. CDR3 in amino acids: CSVAPGTYEQYF. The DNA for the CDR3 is TGCAGCGTTGCTCCGGGGACCTACGAGCAGTACTTC.

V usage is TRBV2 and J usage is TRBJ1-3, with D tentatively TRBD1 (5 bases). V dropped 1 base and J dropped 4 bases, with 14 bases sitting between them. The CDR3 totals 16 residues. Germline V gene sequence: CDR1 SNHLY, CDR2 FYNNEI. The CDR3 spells CASSEGQEGLGNTIYF. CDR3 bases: TGTGCCAGCAGTGAAGGGCAGGAGGGGTTGGGAAACACCATATATTTT.

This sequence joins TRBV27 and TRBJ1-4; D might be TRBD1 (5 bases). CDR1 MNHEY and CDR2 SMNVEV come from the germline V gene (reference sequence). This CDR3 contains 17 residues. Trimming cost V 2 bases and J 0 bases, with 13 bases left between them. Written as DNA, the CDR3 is TGTGCCAGCAGTTTACTGGGGCCTAAACCAACTAATGAAAAACTGTTTTTT. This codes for CASSLLGPKPTNEKLFF.

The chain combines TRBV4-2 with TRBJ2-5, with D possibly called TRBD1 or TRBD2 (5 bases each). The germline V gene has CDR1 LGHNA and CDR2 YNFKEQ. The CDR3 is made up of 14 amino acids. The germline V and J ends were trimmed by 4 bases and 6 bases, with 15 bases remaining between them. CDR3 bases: TGTGCCAGCAGCCCCAAAGAGGGGTGGAAGACCCAGTACTTC. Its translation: CASSPKEGWKTQYF.

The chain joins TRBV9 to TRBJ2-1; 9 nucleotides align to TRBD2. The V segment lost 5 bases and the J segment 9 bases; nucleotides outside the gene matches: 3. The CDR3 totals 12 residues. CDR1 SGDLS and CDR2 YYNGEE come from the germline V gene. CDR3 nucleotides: TGTGCCAGCAGTCGTAGCGGGGGTGAGCAGTTCTTC. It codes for CASSRSGGEQFF.

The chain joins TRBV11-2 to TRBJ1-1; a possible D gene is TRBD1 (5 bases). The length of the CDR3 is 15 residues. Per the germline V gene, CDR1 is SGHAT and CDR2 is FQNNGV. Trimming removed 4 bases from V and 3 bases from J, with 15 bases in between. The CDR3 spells CASSSRDRWDTEAFF. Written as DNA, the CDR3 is TGTGCCAGCAGCTCCCGGGACCGCTGGGACACTGAAGCTTTCTTT.

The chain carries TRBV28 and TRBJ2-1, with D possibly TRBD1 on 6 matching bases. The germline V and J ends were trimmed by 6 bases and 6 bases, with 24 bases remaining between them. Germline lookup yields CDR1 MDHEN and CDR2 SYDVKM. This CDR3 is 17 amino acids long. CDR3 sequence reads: CASSHLQGPIGGNEQFF. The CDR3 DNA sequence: TGTGCCAGCAGCCACCTTCAGGGCCCAATAGGGGGCAATGAGCAGTTCTTC.